This entry describes one T cell receptor (beta chain). Original processing notes: Reference gene primer amplification gave nucleated cell count estimates. Sequenced by immunoSEQ multiplex PCR; TCRdb stores in-frame clones only, minus some. The V and J calls and the clone size are those of that table, but D and trimming were determined from the DNA. The sample comprises about 220,000 clones, 65% to 90% of which are singletons, and over 2% rests with the top ten. This entry belongs to a study of blood T cell repertoires in COVID-19. For the study at large: Nucleic acid was either cDNA or gDNA, and it came from T cells, B-cell-depleted T cells, or PBMCs.

Sequencing input: peripheral blood. This sequence was found in a man in his forties or fifties who had recovered from COVID-19.

The CDR3 coding sequence is TGTGCCAGCAGCCAAGGACAGGGGTTAAATGAAAAACTGTTTTTT. It specifies CASSQGQGLNEKLFF. The rearrangement joins TRBV6-5 to TRBJ1-4, with 9 bases aligning to TRBD1. The length of the CDR3 is 15 residues. In germline, CDR1 is MNHEY, CDR2 SVGAGI. V was pared by 6 bases and J by 5 bases, with 7 bases of the junction left unmatched.